Listed below are T cell receptor beta chains from one sample, sequenced in a study of T-cell reconstitution after alpha-beta-depleted transplantation in children. TCRdb recomputed calls from the PCR reads with MiXCR, one row per CDR3 protein. The sample records 190,000 or so distinct CDR3 sequences, about 14% being singletons. Sample: PBMCs from the stem cell graft donor, taken from the stem cell graft. The receptor set was obtained from a human donor who donated a stem cell graft to a child with acute lymphoblastic leukemia. Both conserved end residues are part of each CDR3. A D gene is named only where the DNA matches it firmly. A row's size may be missing; if present it is once, few, many or a size class.

>-|TRBJ2-7|many|TRBV12-3/TRBV12-4|11
CASSFFDEQYF
TGTGCCAGCAGTTTCTTCGACGAGCAGTACTTC
>-|TRBJ1-2|many|TRBV29-1|11
CSVQVRYGYTF
TGCAGCGTTCAGGTCCGGTATGGCTACACCTTC
>-|TRBJ1-1|few|TRBV30|13
CAWSRNMNTEAFF
TGTGCCTGGAGCAGGAACATGAACACTGAAGCTTTCTTT
>TRBD2|TRBJ2-3|many|TRBV7-8|16
CASSSSGRNEADTQYF
TGTGCCAGCAGCTCCAGCGGGAGAAACGAGGCAGATACGCAGTATTTT
>-|TRBJ1-1|many|TRBV20-1|14
CSATRQAPYTEAFF
TGCAGTGCTACCCGACAGGCTCCTTACACTGAAGCTTTCTTT
>-|TRBJ2-7|few|TRBV13|13
CASSLTAVSEQYF
TGTGCCAGCAGCCTGACAGCCGTCAGCGAGCAGTACTTC
>-|TRBJ2-2|few|TRBV5-1|15
CASSYEQTNTGELFF
TGCGCCAGCAGCTACGAACAGACTAACACCGGGGAGCTGTTTTTT
>-|TRBJ2-5|many|TRBV28|14
CASSPGGRQETQYF
TGTGCCAGCAGCCCTGGTGGCAGACAAGAGACCCAGTACTTC
>TRBD2|TRBJ2-1|many|TRBV4-1|16
CASSHPGTSGYNEQFF
TGCGCCAGCAGCCATCCCGGGACTAGCGGATACAATGAGCAGTTCTTC
>TRBD2|TRBJ2-1|many|TRBV4-2|16
CASSQDGTSSYNEQFF
TGTGCCAGCAGCCAAGATGGGACTAGCTCCTACAATGAGCAGTTCTTC
>-|TRBJ1-2|-|TRBV4-1|14
CASSQDGANYGYTF
TGCGCCAGCAGCCAAGATGGGGCGAACTATGGCTACACCTTC
>-|TRBJ1-4|many|TRBV11-2|14
CASSLSRVGEKLFF
TGTGCCAGCAGCTTAAGCAGGGTCGGGGAAAAACTGTTTTTT
>TRBD2|TRBJ2-4|many|TRBV10-2|17
CASRRLAGDDAKNIQYF
TGCGCCAGCAGACGACTAGCGGGAGATGATGCCAAAAACATTCAGTACTTC
>-|TRBJ2-1|few|TRBV10-3|14
CAITEGPGLDLGFF
TGTGCCATCACCGAAGGTCCCGGACTCGACCTTGGGTTCTTC
>-|TRBJ2-7|many|TRBV7-9|15
CASSRNREWTYEQYF
TGTGCCAGCAGCCGCAACAGGGAATGGACCTACGAGCAGTACTTC
>TRBD2|TRBJ2-1|-|TRBV5-1|17
CASSLTVDSGRPLEQFF
TGCGCCAGCAGCTTGACAGTGGATAGCGGGAGGCCCCTGGAGCAGTTCTTC
>-|TRBJ2-1|-|TRBV7-2|17
CASSSRALGYSYNEQFF
TGTGCCAGCAGCTCCCGGGCACTCGGCTACTCCTACAATGAGCAGTTCTTC
>-|TRBJ1-1|-|TRBV5-5|15
CASSLFLGMNTEAFF
TGTGCCAGCAGCTTGTTTCTGGGGATGAACACTGAAGCTTTCTTT
>-|TRBJ1-1|many|TRBV7-9|15
CASSLAVGEGAEAFF
TGTGCCAGCAGCTTAGCGGTGGGGGAGGGCGCTGAAGCTTTCTTT
>TRBD1|TRBJ2-3|-|TRBV2|13
CASRGQVTDTQYF
TGTGCCAGCAGGGGACAGGTCACAGATACGCAGTATTTT
>-|TRBJ2-1|many|TRBV5-1|15
CASSPVGIPYNEQFF
TGCGCCAGCAGCCCGGTGGGTATTCCCTACAATGAGCAGTTCTTC
>TRBD1|TRBJ1-6|many|TRBV10-3|13
CAIRDRGGSPLHF
TGTGCCATCAGAGACAGGGGTGGATCACCCCTCCACTTT
>TRBD2|TRBJ2-1|few|TRBV27|19
CASSFQETSGRASVNEQFF
TGTGCCAGCAGTTTTCAAGAGACTAGCGGGAGGGCCAGCGTAAATGAGCAGTTCTTC
>TRBD1|TRBJ2-7|-|TRBV7-2|15
CASSLTSQDRAEQYF
TGTGCCAGCAGCCTAACCTCTCAAGACAGGGCCGAGCAGTACTTC
>TRBD2|TRBJ2-5|many|TRBV20-1|15
CSAPLAGGHQETQYF
TGCAGTGCCCCTCTAGCGGGAGGGCACCAAGAGACCCAGTACTTC
>-|TRBJ2-2|many|TRBV5-1|15
CASSLALDTTGELFF
TGCGCCAGCAGCTTGGCCCTCGACACCACCGGGGAGCTGTTTTTT
>-|TRBJ2-3|many|TRBV20-1|13
CSARSALTDTQYF
TGCAGTGCTAGATCGGCTCTCACAGATACGCAGTATTTT
>-|TRBJ1-6|many|TRBV12-3/TRBV12-4|17
CASSPRGAGAYNSPLHF
TGTGCCAGCAGTCCAAGAGGGGCAGGCGCCTATAATTCACCCCTCCACTTT
>-|TRBJ2-1|many|TRBV5-1|16
CASSAGTSLSYNEQFF
TGCGCCAGCAGCGCAGGGACTTCCCTCTCCTACAATGAGCAGTTCTTC
>-|TRBJ2-3|many|TRBV7-9|12
CASSLIPDTQYF
TGTGCCAGCAGCCTCATTCCAGATACGCAGTATTTT
>TRBD1|TRBJ2-7|many|TRBV4-1|16
CASSHAGTGYSYEQYF
TGCGCCAGCAGCCACGCCGGGACAGGCTATTCCTACGAGCAGTACTTC
>-|TRBJ2-1|many|TRBV7-9|14
CASSLEQIYNEQFF
TGTGCCAGCAGCTTAGAACAGATATACAATGAGCAGTTCTTC
>-|TRBJ2-4|-|TRBV5-4|16
CASSPGTHRAKNIQYF
TGTGCCAGCAGCCCCGGGACTCATCGGGCCAAAAACATTCAGTACTTC
>-|TRBJ2-6|many|TRBV12-3/TRBV12-4|14
CASSERSWANVLTF
TGTGCCAGCAGTGAGCGGTCTTGGGCCAACGTCCTGACTTTC
>-|TRBJ1-1|many|TRBV5-5|16
CASSSRQLSMNTEAFF
TGTGCCAGCAGCTCACGACAGCTATCTATGAACACTGAAGCTTTCTTT
>-|TRBJ2-1|many|TRBV7-2|20
CASSFTGTMETLSSYNEQFF
TGTGCCAGCAGCTTCACCGGGACAATGGAAACTCTCAGCTCCTACAATGAGCAGTTCTTC
>-|TRBJ2-5|few|TRBV10-3|13
CAISDGYEETQYF
TGTGCCATCAGTGACGGTTACGAAGAGACCCAGTACTTC
>-|TRBJ2-7|-|TRBV12-3/TRBV12-4|13
CASSSAEPYEQYF
TGTGCCAGCAGCTCAGCGGAGCCCTACGAGCAGTACTTC
>TRBD2|TRBJ2-5|many|TRBV29-1|13
CSVGLAGGETQYF
TGCAGCGTTGGACTAGCGGGAGGAGAGACCCAGTACTTC
>-|TRBJ2-6|few|TRBV12-3/TRBV12-4|18
CASHSGRDLSSGANVLTF
TGTGCCAGCCACTCGGGGCGGGATTTGAGCTCTGGGGCCAACGTCCTGACTTTC
>-|TRBJ2-7|many|TRBV10-3|14
CAICPGGQTYEQYF
TGTGCCATCTGTCCCGGAGGGCAGACCTACGAGCAGTACTTC
>-|TRBJ1-5|-|TRBV18|14
CASARENSNQPQHF
TGTGCCAGCGCACGAGAAAATAGCAATCAGCCCCAGCATTTT
>-|TRBJ2-6|many|TRBV5-1|13
CASSSGGANVLTF
TGCGCCAGCAGCTCAGGTGGGGCCAACGTCCTGACTTTC
>TRBD1|TRBJ2-1|many|TRBV5-5|16
CASSLDAGTGDNEQFF
TGTGCCAGCAGCTTGGACGCCGGGACAGGCGACAATGAGCAGTTCTTC